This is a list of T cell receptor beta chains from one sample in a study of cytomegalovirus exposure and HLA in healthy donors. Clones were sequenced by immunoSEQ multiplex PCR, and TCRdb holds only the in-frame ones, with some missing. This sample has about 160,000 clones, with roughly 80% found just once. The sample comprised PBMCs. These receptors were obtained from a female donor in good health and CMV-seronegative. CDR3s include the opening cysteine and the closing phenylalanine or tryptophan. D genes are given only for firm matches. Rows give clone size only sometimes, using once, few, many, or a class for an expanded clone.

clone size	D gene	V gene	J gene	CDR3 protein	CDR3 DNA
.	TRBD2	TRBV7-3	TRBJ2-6	CASSLRTSGGAGANVLTF	TGTGCCAGCAGCTTAAGGACTAGCGGGGGAGCGGGGGCCAACGTCCTGACTTTC
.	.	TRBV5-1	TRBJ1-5	CASSLGGDQPQHF	TGCGCCAGCAGCCTGGGGGGGGATCAGCCCCAGCATTTT
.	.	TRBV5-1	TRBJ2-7	CASSPEIQGASYEQYF	TGCGCCAGCAGCCCCGAGATACAAGGGGCTTCCTACGAGCAGTACTTC
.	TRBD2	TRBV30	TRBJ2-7	CAWSRGGGGSYEQYF	TGTGCCTGGAGTCGGGGCGGGGGAGGGTCCTACGAGCAGTACTTC
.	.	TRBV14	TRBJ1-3	CASSRRPGQRSGNTIYF	TGTGCCAGCAGCCGCCGGCCCGGACAACGATCTGGAAACACCATATATTTT
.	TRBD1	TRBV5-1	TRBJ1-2	CASSRTGGGDGYTF	TGCGCCAGCAGCAGGACAGGGGGCGGGGATGGCTACACCTTC
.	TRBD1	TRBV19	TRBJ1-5	CASMGPGQGLQPQHF	TGTGCCAGTATGGGGCCGGGACAGGGGCTTCAGCCCCAGCATTTT
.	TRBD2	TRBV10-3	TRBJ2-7	CAIREREIRREQYF	TGTGCCATCAGGGAGCGGGAAATACGTAGGGAGCAGTACTTC
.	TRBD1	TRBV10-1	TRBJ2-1	CASSEPGQMINEQFF	TGCGCCAGCAGTGAGCCGGGACAGATGATCAATGAGCAGTTCTTC
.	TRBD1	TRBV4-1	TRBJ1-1	CASSQVYEGAKAFF	TGCGCCAGCAGCCAAGTCTATGAGGGGGCTAAGGCTTTCTTT
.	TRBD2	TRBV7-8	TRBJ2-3	CATSGRATDTQYF	TGTGCCACCAGCGGGAGGGCTACAGATACGCAGTATTTT
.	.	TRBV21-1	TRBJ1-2	CASSTRPGQEDYGYTF	TGTGCCAGCAGCACCCGACCCGGACAGGAGGATTATGGCTACACCTTC
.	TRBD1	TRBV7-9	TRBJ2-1	CASSHERTGNNEQFF	TGTGCCAGCAGCCATGAAAGGACAGGGAATAATGAGCAGTTCTTC
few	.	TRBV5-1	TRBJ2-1	CASSSWGGRHLNEQFF	TGCGCCAGCAGCTCTTGGGGGGGGCGTCATCTCAATGAGCAGTTCTTC
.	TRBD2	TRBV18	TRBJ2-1	CASSPRGGLAIANEQFF	TGTGCCAGCTCACCCAGGGGCGGACTAGCAATCGCCAATGAGCAGTTCTTC
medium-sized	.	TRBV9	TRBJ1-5	CASSPDSNQPQHF	TGTGCCAGCAGCCCCGACAGTAATCAGCCCCAGCATTTT
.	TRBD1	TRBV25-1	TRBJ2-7	CASKPGQGISEQYF	TGTGCCAGTAAACCGGGACAGGGGATAAGCGAGCAGTACTTC
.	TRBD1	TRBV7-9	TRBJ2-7	CASSFPGGWEQYF	TGTGCCAGCAGCTTTCCAGGGGGCTGGGAGCAGTACTTC
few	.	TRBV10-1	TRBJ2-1	CASSEGAALNEQFF	TGCGCCAGCAGTGAAGGGGCGGCCCTGAATGAGCAGTTCTTC
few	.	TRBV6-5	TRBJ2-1	CASSYFLSNEQFF	TGTGCCAGCAGTTACTTTTTGAGCAATGAGCAGTTCTTC
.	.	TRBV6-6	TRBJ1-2	CASSPPSVDYGYTF	TGTGCCAGCAGCCCGCCGTCAGTGGACTATGGCTACACCTTC
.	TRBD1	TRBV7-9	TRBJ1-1	CASSVHRGGMNTEAFF	TGTGCCAGCAGCGTACACAGGGGTGGGATGAACACTGAAGCTTTCTTT
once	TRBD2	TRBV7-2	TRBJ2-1	CASSLVSGRDLQFF	TGTGCCAGCAGCTTAGTTAGCGGGAGGGACTTGCAGTTCTTC
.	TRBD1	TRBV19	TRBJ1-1	CASSSLTGDGMAEAFF	TGTGCCAGTAGTAGCTTGACAGGGGATGGTATGGCTGAAGCTTTCTTT
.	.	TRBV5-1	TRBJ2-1	CASSLGQVDEQFF	TGCGCCAGCAGCTTGGGGCAGGTGGATGAGCAGTTCTTC
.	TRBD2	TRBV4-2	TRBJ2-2	CASSLGLAGEAAGELFF	TGTGCCAGCAGCCTCGGACTAGCGGGAGAGGCCGCCGGGGAGCTGTTTTTT
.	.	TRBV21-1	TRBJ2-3	CASSASGVYLPSTDTQYF	TGTGCCAGCAGCGCCTCGGGGGTGTATCTTCCTAGCACAGATACGCAGTATTTT
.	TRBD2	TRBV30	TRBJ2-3	CAWSLAGGQDTQYF	TGTGCCTGGAGTTTGGCGGGGGGGCAAGATACGCAGTATTTT
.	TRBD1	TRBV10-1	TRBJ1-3	CASAGTGEGNSGNTIYF	TGCGCCAGCGCCGGGACAGGGGAGGGAAACTCTGGAAACACCATATATTTT
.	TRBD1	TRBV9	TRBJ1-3	CASSVGTGISGNTIYF	TGTGCCAGCAGCGTCGGGACAGGCATCTCTGGAAACACCATATATTTT
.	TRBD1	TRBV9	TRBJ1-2	CASSAGDSPNYGYTF	TGTGCCAGCAGCGCCGGGGACAGTCCTAACTATGGCTACACCTTC
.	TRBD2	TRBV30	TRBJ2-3	CAWSLLSGQTDTQYF	TGTGCCTGGAGCCTTCTTAGCGGGCAAACAGATACGCAGTATTTT
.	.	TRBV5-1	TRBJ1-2	CASNREGYGYTF	TGCGCCAGCAACAGGGAGGGCTATGGCTACACCTTC
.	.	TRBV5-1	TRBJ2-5	CASSLAGRVGQETQYF	TGCGCCAGCAGCTTGGCCGGCAGGGTGGGCCAAGAGACCCAGTACTTC
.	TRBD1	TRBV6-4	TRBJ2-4	CASSADRGDIQYF	TGTGCCAGCAGTGCCGACAGGGGGGACATTCAGTACTTC
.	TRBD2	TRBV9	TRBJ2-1	CASSGPPGGYNEQFF	TGTGCCAGCAGCGGTCCACCGGGAGGGTACAATGAGCAGTTCTTC
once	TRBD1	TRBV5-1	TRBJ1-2	CASSLTWTGVIGYTF	TGCGCCAGCAGCTTGACCTGGACAGGGGTCATAGGCTACACCTTC
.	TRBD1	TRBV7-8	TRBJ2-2	CASSSGQGAGELFF	TGTGCCAGCAGCTCTGGCCAGGGGGCTGGGGAGCTGTTTTTT
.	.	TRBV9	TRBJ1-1	CASSPDRRSAEAFF	TGTGCCAGCAGCCCCGACAGAAGGTCAGCTGAAGCTTTCTTT
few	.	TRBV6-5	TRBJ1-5	CASSASFYSNQPQHF	TGTGCCAGCAGTGCGAGTTTTTATAGCAATCAGCCCCAGCATTTT